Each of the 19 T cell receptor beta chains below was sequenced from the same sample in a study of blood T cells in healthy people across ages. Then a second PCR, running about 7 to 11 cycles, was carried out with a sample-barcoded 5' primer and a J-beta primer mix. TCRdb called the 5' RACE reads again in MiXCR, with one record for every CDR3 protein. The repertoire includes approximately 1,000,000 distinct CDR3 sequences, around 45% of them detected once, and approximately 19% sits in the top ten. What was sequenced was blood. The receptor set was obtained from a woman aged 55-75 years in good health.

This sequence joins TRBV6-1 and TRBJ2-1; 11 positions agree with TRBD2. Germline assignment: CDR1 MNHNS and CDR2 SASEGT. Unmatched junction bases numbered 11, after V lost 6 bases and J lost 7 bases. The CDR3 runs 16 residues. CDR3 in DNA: TGTGCCAGCAGGGTGACTAGCGGGATGGAGAGTAATGAGCAGTTCTTC. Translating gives CASRVTSGMESNEQFF.

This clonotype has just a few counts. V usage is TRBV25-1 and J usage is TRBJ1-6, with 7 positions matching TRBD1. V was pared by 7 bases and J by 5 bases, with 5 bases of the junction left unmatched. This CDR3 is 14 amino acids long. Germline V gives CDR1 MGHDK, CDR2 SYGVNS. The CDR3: CASKRGTDNSPLHF. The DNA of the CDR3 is TGTGCCAGCAAGAGAGGGACAGATAATTCACCCCTCCACTTT.

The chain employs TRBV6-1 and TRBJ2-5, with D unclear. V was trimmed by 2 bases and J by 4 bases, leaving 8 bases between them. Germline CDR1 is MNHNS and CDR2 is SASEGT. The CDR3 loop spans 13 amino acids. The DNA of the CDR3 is TGTGCCAGCAGTGAATCCTTTGTAGAGACCCAGTACTTC. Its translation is CASSESFVETQYF.

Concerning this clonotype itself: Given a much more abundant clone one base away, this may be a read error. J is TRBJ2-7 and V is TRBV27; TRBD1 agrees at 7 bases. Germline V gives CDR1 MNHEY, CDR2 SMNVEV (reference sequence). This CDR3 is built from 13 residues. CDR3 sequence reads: CAGSSGTAYEQYF. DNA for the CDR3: TGTGCCGGCAGTTCCGGGACAGCCTACGAGCAGTACTTC.

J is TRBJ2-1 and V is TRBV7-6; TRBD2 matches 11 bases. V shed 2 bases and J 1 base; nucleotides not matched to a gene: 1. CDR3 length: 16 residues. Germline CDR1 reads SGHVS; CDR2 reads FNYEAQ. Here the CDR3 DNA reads TGTGCCAGCAGCTTAATAGCGGGGGGGTCCTACAATGAGCAGTTCTTC. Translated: CASSLIAGGSYNEQFF.

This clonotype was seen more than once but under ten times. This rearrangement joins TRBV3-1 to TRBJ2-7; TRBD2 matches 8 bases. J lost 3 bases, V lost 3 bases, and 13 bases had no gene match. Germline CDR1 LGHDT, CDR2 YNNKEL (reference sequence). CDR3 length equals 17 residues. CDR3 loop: CASSQSPGLEFRYEQYF. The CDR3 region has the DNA TGTGCCAGCAGCCAGTCCCCGGGACTAGAGTTTCGCTACGAGCAGTACTTC.

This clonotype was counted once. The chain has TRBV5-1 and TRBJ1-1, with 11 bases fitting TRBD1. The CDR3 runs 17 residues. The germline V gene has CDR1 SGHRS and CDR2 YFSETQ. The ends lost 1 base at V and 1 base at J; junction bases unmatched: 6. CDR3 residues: CASSLWPGQGENTEAFF. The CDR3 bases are TGCGCCAGCAGCTTGTGGCCGGGACAGGGGGAGAACACTGAAGCTTTCTTT.

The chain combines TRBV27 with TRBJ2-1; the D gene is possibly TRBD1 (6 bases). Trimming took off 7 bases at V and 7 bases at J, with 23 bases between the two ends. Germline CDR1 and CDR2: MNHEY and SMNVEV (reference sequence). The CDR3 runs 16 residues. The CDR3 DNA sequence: TGTGCCAGCACCAACTCCGCGAGGGGGAGTGGGAATGAGCAGTTCTTC. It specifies CASTNSARGSGNEQFF.

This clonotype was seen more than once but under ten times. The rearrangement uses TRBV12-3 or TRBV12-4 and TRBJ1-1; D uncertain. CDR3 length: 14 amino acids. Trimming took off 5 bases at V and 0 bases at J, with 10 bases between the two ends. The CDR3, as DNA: TGTGCCAGCAGTCTTAGGACGATGAACACTGAAGCTTTCTTT. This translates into CASSLRTMNTEAFF.

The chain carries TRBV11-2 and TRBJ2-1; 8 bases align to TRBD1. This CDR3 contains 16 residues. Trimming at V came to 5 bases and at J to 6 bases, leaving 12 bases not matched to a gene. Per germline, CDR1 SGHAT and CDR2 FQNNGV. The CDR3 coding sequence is TGTGCCAGCAGCGACCGGATAGGACAGGGCGGCAATGAGCAGTTCTTC. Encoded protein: CASSDRIGQGGNEQFF.

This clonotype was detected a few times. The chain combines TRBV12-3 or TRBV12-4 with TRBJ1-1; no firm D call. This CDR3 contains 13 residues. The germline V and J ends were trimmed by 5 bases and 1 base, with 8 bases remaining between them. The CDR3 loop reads CASSVKGNTEAFF. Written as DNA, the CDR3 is TGTGCCAGCAGTGTGAAGGGGAACACTGAAGCTTTCTTT.

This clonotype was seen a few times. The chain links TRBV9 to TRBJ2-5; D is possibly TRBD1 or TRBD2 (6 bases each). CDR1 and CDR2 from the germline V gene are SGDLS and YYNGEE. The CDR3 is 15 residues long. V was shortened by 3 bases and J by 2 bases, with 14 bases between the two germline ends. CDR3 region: CASSARGDTQETQYF. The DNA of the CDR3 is TGTGCCAGCAGCGCGAGGGGGGACACACAAGAGACCCAGTACTTC. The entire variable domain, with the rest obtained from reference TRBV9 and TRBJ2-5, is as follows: DSGVTQTPKHLITATGQRVTLRCSPRSGDLSVYWYQQSLDQGLQFLIQYYNGEERAKGNILERFSAQQFPDLHSELNLSSLELGDSALYFCASSARGDTQETQYFGPGTRLLVL.

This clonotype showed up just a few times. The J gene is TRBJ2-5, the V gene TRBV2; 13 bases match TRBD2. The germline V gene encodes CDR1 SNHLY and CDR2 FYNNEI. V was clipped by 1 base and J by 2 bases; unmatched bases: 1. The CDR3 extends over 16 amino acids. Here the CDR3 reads CASSEEGLAGQETQYF. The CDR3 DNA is TGTGCCAGCAGTGAAGAGGGACTAGCGGGGCAAGAGACCCAGTACTTC.

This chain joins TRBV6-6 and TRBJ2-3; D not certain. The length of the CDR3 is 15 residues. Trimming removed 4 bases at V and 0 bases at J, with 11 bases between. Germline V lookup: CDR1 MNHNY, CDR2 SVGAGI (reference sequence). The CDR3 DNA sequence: TGTGCCAGCAGTTCCTTTAGGTCTAGCACAGATACGCAGTATTTT. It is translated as CASSSFRSSTDTQYF.

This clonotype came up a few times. CDR3 sequence (DNA): TGTGCCAGCAGTTACGAGGCCAGAACCTCTTACAATGAGCAGTTCTTC. Translation: CASSYEARTSYNEQFF. The chain links TRBV6-2 or TRBV6-3 to TRBJ2-1; D is undetermined. The length of the CDR3 is 16 residues. V was trimmed by 2 bases and J by 4 bases, leaving 15 bases between them. From germline, CDR1 is MNHEY and CDR2 SVGEGT.

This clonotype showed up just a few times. CDR3 loop: CASSFQGQGKWETQYF. The CDR3 DNA follows: TGTGCCAGCAGTTTCCAGGGACAGGGCAAGTGGGAGACCCAGTACTTC. The rearrangement links TRBV27 to TRBJ2-5; 9 bases line up with TRBD1. The CDR3 extends over 16 amino acids. V dropped 3 bases and J dropped 5; count of bases not matched to a gene: 10. Germline assignment: CDR1 MNHEY and CDR2 SMNVEV (reference sequence).

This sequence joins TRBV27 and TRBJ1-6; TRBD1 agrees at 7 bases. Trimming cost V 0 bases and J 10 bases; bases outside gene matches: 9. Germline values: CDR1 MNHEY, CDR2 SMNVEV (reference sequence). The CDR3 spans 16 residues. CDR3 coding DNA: TGTGCCAGCAGTTTATCTCCGACAGGGAGTAAGTCACCCCTCCACTTT. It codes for CASSLSPTGSKSPLHF.

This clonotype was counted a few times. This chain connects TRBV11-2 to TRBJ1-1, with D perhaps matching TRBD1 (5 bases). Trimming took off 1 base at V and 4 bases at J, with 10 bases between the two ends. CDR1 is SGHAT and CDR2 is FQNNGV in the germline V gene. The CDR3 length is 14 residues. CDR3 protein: CASSLVGRATEAFF. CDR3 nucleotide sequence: TGTGCCAGCAGCTTAGTAGGCAGGGCCACTGAAGCTTTCTTT. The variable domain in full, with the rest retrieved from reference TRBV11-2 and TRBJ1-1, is EAGVAQSPRYKIIEKRQSVAFWCNPISGHATLYWYQQILGQGPKLLIQFQNNGVVDDSQLPKDRFSAERLKGVDSTLKIQPAKLEDSAVYLCASSLVGRATEAFFGQGTRLTVV.

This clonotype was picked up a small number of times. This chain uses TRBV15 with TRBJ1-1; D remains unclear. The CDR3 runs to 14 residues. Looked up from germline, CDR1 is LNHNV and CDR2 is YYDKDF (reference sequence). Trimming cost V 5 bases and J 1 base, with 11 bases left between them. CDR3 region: CATSLSRQNTEAFF. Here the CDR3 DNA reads TGTGCCACCAGCCTGTCTCGACAGAACACTGAAGCTTTCTTT.